This T cell receptor (beta chain) derives from a study of cytomegalovirus exposure and HLA in healthy donors. It was the approximately 110-subject validation cohort, separate from the approximately 680-subject first cohort, to which the donors belonged. Comment on this clone: What it binds is unknown.

TCRdb's copy holds only in-frame clones and misses some; the assay was immunoSEQ multiplex PCR. This table has tens of thousands of clones, around 81% appearing once. Findings of the study overall: In vitro confirmation showed a few CMV-associated chains to be CMV antigen specific. In the approximately 120 validation repertoires, a later analysis found that first-cohort TCR clusters tended to co-occur.

Germline V gene lookup returns CDR1 MGHRA and CDR2 YSYEKL. The CDR3 contains 16 residues. V shed 4 bases, J shed 12 bases, and the junction held 20 bases outside the gene matches. The sequenced material came from PBMCs. The sequence derives from a man aged 30 to 45 in good health and CMV-seronegative. The chain is built from TRBV4-1 and TRBJ2-7; 8 bases are a match to TRBD1. The CDR3 protein is CASSPMGTGHPRAGYF. The CDR3 nucleotides are TGCGCCAGCAGCCCTATGGGGACAGGCCATCCGAGAGCGGGGTACTTC.